These 24 T cell receptor beta chains originate from one sample sequenced in a study of T cell repertoires in cytomegalovirus infection. TCRdb reprocessed the reads with MiXCR, giving one entry per CDR3 protein. This table has about 770,000 distinct CDR3 sequences, about 27% appearing once. No antigen is known for these receptors. Sequenced here: cultured CD8+ T cells from PBMCs, sampled from culture after CMV antigen stimulation. Receptor source: a human donor in good health (CMV status not recorded). Some clones in this sample may be carry-over from other donors' samples.

This clonotype turned up a few times. CDR3 coding DNA: TGTGCCAGCAGAAGATTAGGGGAGCTGTTTTTT. Amino acid sequence: CASRRLGELFF. The V and J genes are TRBV9 and TRBJ2-2; D unclear. The CDR3 sequence is 11 residues long. Germline values: CDR1 SGDLS, CDR2 YYNGEE. V was shortened by 5 bases and J by 8 bases, with 7 bases between the two germline ends.

This sequence joins TRBV10-2 and TRBJ1-1; 9 bases match TRBD1. The trim removed 7 bases at V and 4 bases at J, leaving 4 bases unmatched. In germline, CDR1 is WSHSY, CDR2 SAAADI. The CDR3 is 13 amino acids. In DNA, the CDR3 is TGCGCCAGCAACAGGGACAGGGCCACTGAAGCTTTCTTT. It yields the protein CASNRDRATEAFF.

Only a few counts were recorded for this clonotype. The chain employs TRBV7-6 and TRBJ1-5; unclear D gene. Germline V gene lookup returns CDR1 SGHVS and CDR2 FNYEAQ. The CDR3 covers 14 residues. The germline V and J ends were trimmed by 5 bases and 3 bases, with 11 bases remaining between them. The CDR3 loop reads CASSPDLDNQPQHF. DNA of the CDR3: TGTGCCAGCAGCCCTGATCTGGACAATCAGCCCCAGCATTTT.

The chain's CDR3 is CASSPEDGLKDTEAFF. The CDR3 bases are TGTGCCAGCTCACCAGAGGACGGGTTGAAGGACACTGAAGCTTTCTTT. This rearrangement joins TRBV18 to TRBJ1-1, with D hard to call. Germline V CDR1 and CDR2: KGHSH, LQKENI. V was clipped by 2 bases and J by 3 bases, with 16 bases between them. The CDR3 consists of 16 residues. Using reference TRBV18 and TRBJ1-1 for the parts outside the CDR3, the full variable domain is NAGVMQNPRHLVRRRGQEARLRCSPMKGHSHVYWYRQLPEEGLKFMVYLQKENIIDESGMPKERFSAEFPKEGPSILRIQQVVRGDSAAYFCASSPEDGLKDTEAFFGQGTRLTVV.

The chain is built from TRBV7-9 and TRBJ2-7; D is ambiguous. This CDR3 is built from 17 residues. The V end was cut by 5 bases, the J end by 3 bases, with 23 bases between. In germline, CDR1 is SEHNR, CDR2 FQNEAQ (reference sequence). CDR3 in DNA: TGTGCCAGCAGCCATGAGTGGGGAACCCCCGCAAACTACGAGCAGTACTTC. It yields the protein CASSHEWGTPANYEQYF.

The rearrangement links TRBV7-8 to TRBJ1-2; TRBD1 might be the D (5 bases). With 1 base removed from V and 8 bases from J, the gap between germline ends came to 14 bases. The CDR3 runs 14 residues. Germline lookup yields CDR1 SGHVS and CDR2 FQNEAQ. Here the CDR3 reads CASSLVDLRDGYTF. The CDR3 coding sequence is TGTGCCAGCAGCTTAGTGGACCTAAGGGACGGCTACACCTTC.

The J gene is TRBJ2-3, the V gene TRBV7-6; D may be TRBD2 (5 bases). The length of the CDR3 is 13 residues. The V end lost 2 bases, the J end lost 5 bases, and 8 bases lay between the germline ends. Germline-derived CDR1 and CDR2 are SGHVS and FNYEAQ. CDR3 coding DNA: TGTGCCAGCAGCTTAAATCGGGGAGATACGCAGTATTTT. Protein: CASSLNRGDTQYF. Full variable domain (remainder filled in from reference TRBV7-6 and TRBJ2-3): GAGVSQSPRYKVTKRGQDVALRCDPISGHVSLYWYRQALGQGPEFLTYFNYEAQQDKSGLPNDRFSAERPEGSISTLTIQRTEQRDSAMYRCASSLNRGDTQYFGPGTRLTVL.

This clonotype was seen more than once but under ten times. V is TRBV19 and J is TRBJ2-3; maybe TRBD2 (7 bases). Trimming pared 9 bases from V and 2 bases from J, leaving 21 bases between. The CDR3 extends over 16 amino acids. Germline values: CDR1 LNHDA, CDR2 SQIVND (reference sequence). CDR3: CASQGWSGAYTDTQYF. As DNA, the CDR3 is TGTGCCAGCCAGGGGTGGAGCGGGGCTTACACAGATACGCAGTATTTT.

This clonotype was seen only a few times. This chain uses TRBV6-5 with TRBJ1-2; unclear D gene. The CDR3 runs to 13 residues. In germline, CDR1 is MNHEY, CDR2 SVGAGI. V shed 0 bases and J shed 7 bases, with 9 bases lying between them. The CDR3 sequence: CASSYSYAGGYTF. DNA of the CDR3: TGTGCCAGCAGTTACTCGTATGCGGGTGGCTACACCTTC.

This clonotype has just a few counts. The chain recombines TRBV28 with TRBJ1-1; D gene ambiguous. Trimming took off 1 base at V and 7 bases at J, with 10 bases between the two ends. This CDR3 is 13 amino acids long. CDR1 and CDR2 (germline): MDHEN, SYDVKM. CDR3: CASSLSSWNEAFF. The DNA of the CDR3 is TGTGCCAGCAGTTTATCCTCATGGAATGAAGCTTTCTTT.

This chain links TRBV6-1 with TRBJ2-6; 7 bases align to TRBD1. CDR3 size: 16 residues. V lost 7 bases to trimming and J lost 0 bases; unmatched junction nucleotides: 6. Germline V gene lookup returns CDR1 MNHNS and CDR2 SASEGT. The CDR3 DNA follows: TGTGCCAGCACTAGGGGGCTTTCCTCTGGGGCCAACGTCCTGACTTTC. Translation gives CASTRGLSSGANVLTF.

This rearrangement joins TRBV11-2 to TRBJ1-1; D gene unclear. The CDR3 is 13 residues long. The germline V gene encodes CDR1 SGHAT and CDR2 FQNNGV. The V and J ends lost 5 bases and 1 base respectively, with 8 bases between them. CDR3 sequence (DNA): TGTGCCAGCAGCCGCTGGCCGAACACTGAAGCTTTCTTT. Translated: CASSRWPNTEAFF.

The J gene is TRBJ1-3, the V gene TRBV3-1, with D maybe TRBD1 (6 bases). Germline values: CDR1 LGHDT, CDR2 YNNKEL (reference sequence). The CDR3 has 17 amino acids. The V and J ends lost 7 bases and 0 bases respectively, with 19 bases between them. This CDR3 reads CASTTFLRGDSGNTIYF. DNA for the CDR3: TGTGCCAGCACCACTTTTCTCAGGGGAGACTCTGGAAACACCATATATTTT.

This chain links TRBV6-2 or TRBV6-3 with TRBJ1-2, with 7 bases aligning to TRBD1. The CDR3 contains 13 residues. Germline V gene data show CDR1 as MNHEY and CDR2 as SVGEGT. V dropped 1 base and J dropped 6; count of bases not matched to a gene: 2. The CDR3 loop reads CASSYYTGDGYTF. The CDR3 DNA reads TGTGCCAGCAGTTACTATACAGGGGATGGCTACACCTTC.

V usage is TRBV6-6 and J usage is TRBJ1-5, with D unclear. The CDR3 covers 15 residues. Germline CDR1 reads MNHNY; CDR2 reads SVGAGI (reference sequence). The V end lost 0 bases, the J end lost 3 bases, and 9 bases lay between the germline ends. CDR3 amino acids: CASSYSLGNNQPQHF. The CDR3 bases are TGTGCCAGCAGTTACTCGTTAGGGAACAATCAGCCCCAGCATTTT.

This clonotype was found once. A much larger clone differs from this one at a single base, so this may be a read error. V usage is TRBV7-8 and J usage is TRBJ2-6; possibly TRBD1 for D (5 bases). Germline V gives CDR1 SGHVS, CDR2 FQNEAQ. The length of the CDR3 is 18 residues. Written as DNA, the CDR3 is TGTGCCAGCAGCTTAGCGCTCGGGTTCGTCTCTGGGGCCAACGTCCCGACTTTC. Residues: CASSLALGFVSGANVPTF.

This clonotype was observed a single time. V gene TRBV7-6 combines with J gene TRBJ1-2; D uncertain. Germline values: CDR1 SGHVS, CDR2 FNYEAQ. Deletions cut 4 bases from V and 2 bases from J, with 8 bases between. The CDR3 covers 13 residues. CDR3 DNA sequence: TGTGCCAGCAGCTCTTACGGGAACTATGGCTACACCTTC. Its protein is CASSSYGNYGYTF.

V is TRBV5-6 and J is TRBJ1-4, with D possibly being TRBD1 (6 bases). CDR3 length: 14 amino acids. The germline gives CDR1 SGHDT, CDR2 YYEEEE. The V end lost 3 bases, the J end lost 6 bases, and 12 bases lay between the germline ends. Here the CDR3 DNA reads TGTGCCAGCAGCTACAGGGATGTTCATGAAAAACTGTTTTTT. Translated: CASSYRDVHEKLFF.

J is TRBJ1-2 and V is TRBV9, with D possibly matching TRBD1 (5 bases). Trimming removed 4 bases at V and 3 bases at J, with 28 bases between. This CDR3 is built from 19 residues. The V gene's germline CDR1 is SGDLS and CDR2 YYNGEE. This chain's CDR3 is CASSPQDIVYRPPDYGYTF. The CDR3 DNA sequence: TGTGCCAGCAGCCCACAGGATATCGTTTACCGACCTCCTGACTATGGCTACACCTTC.

The chain has TRBV12-3 or TRBV12-4 and TRBJ1-1; D is ambiguous. Trimming cost V 1 base and J 7 bases, with 7 bases left between them. CDR3 length: 12 amino acids. The CDR3 reads CASSLVAHEAFF. In nucleotides, the CDR3 is TGTGCCAGCAGTTTAGTAGCCCATGAAGCTTTCTTT.

A few counts support this clonotype. This chain joins TRBV6-1 and TRBJ2-1, with 12 bases aligning to TRBD2. After removal of 3 bases from V and 0 bases from J, the junction contained 15 bases not matched to a gene. The V gene's germline CDR1 is MNHNS and CDR2 SASEGT. The CDR3 runs to 21 residues. DNA for the CDR3: TGTGCCAGCAGTGACGGGGGTACTAGCGGGGGGTCTTTACTCTCCTACAATGAGCAGTTCTTC. It translates to CASSDGGTSGGSLLSYNEQFF.

In its sample, this clonotype was seen many times. This rearrangement joins TRBV25-1 to TRBJ1-2, with D hard to call. This CDR3 spans 14 amino acids. The V gene's germline CDR1 is MGHDK and CDR2 SYGVNS. The ends were cut back, 1 base at V and 3 bases at J, with 9 bases in the middle. CDR3: CASSEWAGDYGYTF. As DNA, the CDR3 is TGTGCCAGCAGTGAATGGGCCGGAGACTATGGCTACACCTTC.

This clonotype was seen more than once but under ten times. This chain connects TRBV3-1 to TRBJ2-3; a possible D gene is TRBD1 (6 bases). Germline V lookup: CDR1 LGHDT, CDR2 YNNKEL (reference sequence). V was clipped by 1 base and J by 0 bases, with 11 bases between them. The CDR3 runs to 16 residues. The CDR3 nucleotides are TGTGCCAGCAGCCAAGGGACAGTCCCTAGCACAGATACGCAGTATTTT. It encodes CASSQGTVPSTDTQYF.

The chain links TRBV10-1 to TRBJ2-2; unclear D gene. This CDR3 has 14 residues. Trimming cost V 6 bases and J 4 bases, with 12 bases left between them. The V gene's germline CDR1 is WNHNN and CDR2 SYGVQD (reference sequence). The CDR3 nucleotides read TGCGCCAGCAGCCCCCGTTCGGGCACCGGGGAGCTGTTTTTT. Amino acid sequence: CASSPRSGTGELFF.